This T cell receptor (beta chain) was sequenced for a study of blood T cell repertoires in COVID-19. Looking at the study overall: Sites in the United States, Italy and Spain provided acute and convalescent COVID-19 samples. The analysed material was cDNA or gDNA that came from T cells, B-cell-depleted T cells, or PBMCs.

The authors' processing: Using reference gene primer amplification, nucleated cell counts were estimated. Sequenced by immunoSEQ multiplex PCR; TCRdb stores in-frame clones only, minus some. The V and J calls and clone size are taken from that table; D and trimming were inferred from the DNA. This table holds 150,000 or so clones, around 86% found once. The germline V and J ends were trimmed by 5 bases and 14 bases, with 14 bases remaining between them. Per germline, CDR1 SGDLS and CDR2 YYNGEE. This CDR3 has 12 amino acids. Sequencing was carried out using peripheral blood. The receptor comes from an elderly man with acute or convalescent COVID-19. V is TRBV9 and J is TRBJ1-6; no firm D call. The CDR3 DNA sequence: TGTGCCAGCAGTGCGGGCCACTTGTCCCTCCACTTT. Protein sequence: CASSAGHLSLHF.